Listed here are 7 T cell receptor beta chains from one sample, sequenced in a study of beta chain features in type 1 diabetes. The sequenced template was cDNA made from the entire isolated RNA. The assay was immunoSEQ multiplex PCR, and TCRdb's table has in-frame clones only and misses some. The table lists about 230,000 clones, 9.6% of them singletons. Sequences were obtained from naive CD4+ T cells from blood. The receptors were gathered from a woman in her late teens or twenties in good health.

The chain carries TRBV7-9 and TRBJ2-7; 9 bases map to TRBD1. The ends lost 5 bases at V and 1 base at J; junction bases unmatched: 6. The CDR3 is 15 amino acids. Germline V CDR1 and CDR2: SEHNR, FQNEAQ (reference sequence). The CDR3 loop reads CASSQLGQGSYEQYF. CDR3 coding DNA: TGTGCCAGCAGCCAGCTCGGACAGGGGTCCTACGAGCAGTACTTC. Variable domain in full (rest from reference TRBV7-9 and TRBJ2-7): DTGVSQNPRHKITKRGQNVTFRCDPISEHNRLYWYRQTLGQGPEFLTYFQNEAQLEKSRLLSDRFSAERPKGSFSTLEIQRTEQGDSAMYLCASSQLGQGSYEQYFGPGTRLTVT.

This clone has only a few counts. This sequence joins TRBV29-1 and TRBJ2-7, with 7 bases matching TRBD2. Germline lookup yields CDR1 SQVTM and CDR2 ANQGSEA. The CDR3 spans 12 residues. After removal of 4 bases from V and 6 bases from J, the junction contained 6 bases not matched to a gene. The CDR3 loop is CSVARTGGEQYF. CDR3 sequence (DNA): TGCAGCGTTGCACGTACGGGAGGCGAGCAGTACTTC.

This clone showed up just a few times. The CDR3, as DNA: TGTGCCAGCAGCTTAGGAGGGACTAACTATGGCTACACCTTC. Translation gives CASSLGGTNYGYTF. The V call is TRBV7-8, the J call TRBJ1-2; no definite D call. The CDR3 contains 14 residues. The ends were cut back, 1 base at V and 0 bases at J, with 6 bases in the middle. CDR1 is SGHVS and CDR2 is FQNEAQ in the germline V gene.

The chain is built from TRBV28 and TRBJ2-7; 7 bases are shared with TRBD1. The CDR3 is 15 residues long. With V trimmed by 8 bases and J by 0 bases, 10 bases remained unmatched. The germline V gene encodes CDR1 MDHEN and CDR2 SYDVKM. The CDR3 region has the DNA TGTGCCAGCCAATACCTCACAGGGGCCTCCTACGAGCAGTACTTC. Residues: CASQYLTGASYEQYF.

In its sample, this clone was seen a few times. The chain combines TRBV5-1 with TRBJ2-7; TRBD1 agrees at 9 bases. The CDR3 has 14 residues. Germline CDR1 reads SGHRS; CDR2 reads YFSETQ. J lost 6 bases, V lost 1 base, and 5 bases had no gene match. The CDR3 bases are TGCGCCAGCAGCTTGCCCGACAGGGGGGGCGAGCAGTACTTC. This sequence encodes CASSLPDRGGEQYF. Based on the CDR3 plus reference TRBV5-1 and TRBJ2-7, the full variable domain is KAGVTQTPRYLIKTRGQQVTLSCSPISGHRSVSWYQQTPGQGLQFLFEYFSETQRNKGNFPGRFSGRQFSNSRSEMNVSTLELGDSALYLCASSLPDRGGEQYFGPGTRLTVT.

V usage is TRBV30 and J usage is TRBJ2-7; TRBD2 matches 7 bases. Germline CDR1 GTSNPN, CDR2 SVGIG (reference sequence). This CDR3 comprises 16 residues. The J segment lost 5 bases and the V segment lost 0 bases, leaving 13 bases of the junction unmatched. The CDR3 region has the DNA TGTGCCTGGAGTGTACGTTGGCGGGGGATCCCAGACGAGCAGTACTTC. It encodes CAWSVRWRGIPDEQYF.

The gene calls are TRBV29-1 and TRBJ1-2; D is possibly TRBD1 (5 bases). The CDR3 length is 12 residues. Trimming removed 2 bases at V and 6 bases at J, with 10 bases between. In germline, CDR1 is SQVTM, CDR2 ANQGSEA. The CDR3 protein is CSVEIAGNGYTF. DNA of the CDR3: TGCAGCGTTGAAATTGCAGGGAATGGCTACACCTTC.